The 14 T cell receptor beta chains in this list originate from one sample, sequenced in a study of blood T cell repertoires in COVID-19 (TCRdb year 2020). Receptors were amplified or captured by the immunoSEQ multiplex PCR assay. TCRdb's version of the immuneACCESS table is confined to in-frame rearrangements and falls short of the full clone set. An unresolved V gene accounts for under half of the shortfall where checked; the remainder is of unknown origin. For this sample there are some 51,000 clones; approximately 92% appear just once. Around 15% of the sample lies in the top ten. Material: peripheral blood. The origin of the receptors is a human donor with active COVID-19. The donor label of this sample is uncertain.

The chain combines TRBV12-3 or TRBV12-4 with TRBJ1-1; TRBD1 matches 9 bases. Losses at the gene ends were 6 bases for V and 5 bases for J; bases not matched to a gene: 4. The CDR3 sequence is 13 residues long. In DNA form, the CDR3 reads TGTGCCAGCAGCGGACAGGGGAGGACTGAAGCTTTCTTT. Translation: CASSGQGRTEAFF.

The chain joins TRBV7-2 to TRBJ1-6; no reliable D call. The CDR3 spans 11 residues. Trimming cost V 2 bases and J 15 bases, with 8 bases left between them. Germline CDR1 SGHTA, CDR2 FQGNSA. The CDR3 DNA reads TGTGCCAGCAGCTTAAAGAAGCTCCTCCACTTT. Encoded protein: CASSLKKLLHF.

The chain has TRBV7-9 and TRBJ2-1, with D tentatively TRBD2 (5 bases). The length of the CDR3 is 15 residues. V was clipped by 5 bases and J by 0 bases, with 11 bases between them. The germline V gene encodes CDR1 SEHNR and CDR2 FQNEAQ (reference sequence). The CDR3 loop reads CASSLGLVSYNEQFF. The CDR3 region has the DNA TGTGCCAGCAGCCTTGGACTGGTCTCCTACAATGAGCAGTTCTTC. The full variable domain, its missing parts supplied by reference TRBV7-9 and TRBJ2-1, is DTGVSQNPRHKITKRGQNVTFRCDPISEHNRLYWYRQTLGQGPEFLTYFQNEAQLEKSRLLSDRFSAERPKGSFSTLEIQRTEQGDSAMYLCASSLGLVSYNEQFFGPGTRLTVL.

The chain joins TRBV28 to TRBJ2-7, with TRBD2 matching over 8 bases. With V trimmed by 3 bases and J by 6 bases, 7 bases remained unmatched. The CDR3 sequence is 14 residues long. Germline CDR1 and CDR2: MDHEN and SYDVKM. Here the CDR3 reads CASSLTAGATEQYF. In DNA form, the CDR3 reads TGTGCCAGCAGTTTGACAGCGGGAGCTACCGAGCAGTACTTC.

The chain links TRBV21-1 to TRBJ2-7; the table names TRBD2, a call not compared with the DNA. TRBV21-1 is described as a pseudogene. The CDR3 runs 15 residues. CDR3 loop: CASTRGGRHSYEQYF. The CDR3 DNA reads TGTGCCAGCACCCGGGGGGGACGCCACTCCTACGAGCAGTACTTC.

This clone was seen only once. The chain couples TRBV6-6 to TRBJ2-7, with a tentative D call TRBD1 (5 bases). The V gene lost 0 bases and the J gene lost 3 bases, with 6 bases spanning the gap. Germline CDR1 is MNHNY and CDR2 is SVGAGI (reference sequence). CDR3 length: 13 amino acids. This chain's CDR3 is CASSYSQGYEQYV. Here the CDR3 DNA reads TGTGCCAGCAGTTACTCGCAGGGCTACGAGCAGTACGTC.

CDR3 nucleotides: TGTGCCAGCAGCTTAGCCGGGAGCTACGAGCAGTACTTC. Its translation: CASSLAGSYEQYF. V and J are TRBV7-9 and TRBJ2-7, with TRBD2 as a possible D gene (6 bases). Trimming removed 0 bases at V and 3 bases at J, with 6 bases between. CDR1 is SEHNR, CDR2 FQNEAQ, per germline (reference sequence). The CDR3 runs to 13 residues.

The chain couples TRBV28 to TRBJ2-6; 7 bases align to TRBD1. Germline values: CDR1 MDHEN, CDR2 SYDVKM. The length of the CDR3 is 17 residues. The trim removed 3 bases at V and 0 bases at J, leaving 5 bases unmatched. The CDR3 region has the DNA TGTGCCAGCAGTTTTGACAGGGAGAGCTCTGGGGCCAACGTCCTGACTTTC. Amino acids: CASSFDRESSGANVLTF.

The rearrangement uses TRBV27 and TRBJ2-1, with 7 bases matching TRBD2. The CDR3 has 8 amino acids. With V trimmed by 8 bases and J by 14 bases, 0 bases remained unmatched. Germline CDR1 reads MNHEY; CDR2 reads SMNVEV (reference sequence). The CDR3 loop reads CASGGEFF. As DNA, the CDR3 is TGTGCCAGCGGGGGGGAGTTCTTC.

The chain uses TRBV27 and TRBJ2-7; TRBD2 agrees at 10 bases. The germline V gene has CDR1 MNHEY and CDR2 SMNVEV (reference sequence). The CDR3 loop spans 18 amino acids. Trimming at V came to 2 bases and at J to 3 bases, leaving 13 bases not matched to a gene. CDR3 nucleotides: TGTGCCAGCAGTTTAAGGACTAGCGGAACCTCATGGGACTACGAGCAGTACTTC. Its protein is CASSLRTSGTSWDYEQYF.

The chain employs TRBV3-1 (or the pseudogene TRBV3-2) and TRBJ2-2; TRBD2 matches 7 bases. Per germline, CDR1 LGHDT and CDR2 YNNKEL (reference sequence). With 3 bases clipped from V and 1 base from J, the junction kept 5 bases outside the gene matches. CDR3 length equals 16 residues. The CDR3: CASSHWTRVNTGELFF. The CDR3 DNA is TGTGCCAGCAGCCATTGGACTAGGGTGAACACCGGGGAGCTGTTTTTT.

The chain employs TRBV19 and TRBJ1-1; D is ambiguous. Between the trimmed V and J ends, which lost 5 bases and 0 bases, there was a span of 7 bases. From germline, CDR1 is LNHDA and CDR2 SQIVND (reference sequence). There are 13 residues in the CDR3. The CDR3 DNA reads TGTGCCAGTAGTCTTCAGATGAACACTGAAGCTTTCTTT. Amino acids: CASSLQMNTEAFF.

A single count supports this clone. The chain carries TRBV27 and TRBJ2-2; the match to TRBD2 covers 10 bases. Germline loops: CDR1 MNHEY, CDR2 SMNVEV (reference sequence). The V and J ends lost 10 bases and 1 base, in that order; junction bases with no gene match: 3. This CDR3 region has 14 residues. Here the CDR3 DNA reads TGTGCCACCAGGACTAGCGGGAACACCGGGGAGCTGTTTTTT. Protein: CATRTSGNTGELFF.

J is TRBJ1-4 and V is TRBV10-2; tentative D call: TRBD1 (5 bases). Germline CDR1 is WSHSY and CDR2 is SAAADI. The V end was cut by 7 bases, the J end by 0 bases, with 12 bases between. The CDR3 totals 15 residues. The CDR3 here is CASKRDVATNEKLFF. The CDR3 nucleotides read TGCGCCAGCAAGCGGGACGTCGCAACTAATGAAAAACTGTTTTTT.